A single sample is the source of the 14 T cell receptor beta chains below, sequenced in a study of T cells in Graves' hyperthyroidism and ophthalmopathy. The TCR beta CDR3 regions underwent amplification using RNA transcripts as the source. HTBI primers drove first-round RT-PCR of the TCR CDR3. MiXCR was run by TCRdb on the multiplex PCR reads, yielding one entry per CDR3 protein. The profile shows hundreds of thousands of distinct CDR3 sequences, roughly 14% of them singletons. Material for sequencing was blood. All receptors derive from a man aged 18-30 years with Graves' ophthalmopathy.

This clonotype was recorded at least ten times. One end of the junction does not line up with germline, which may come from a read error. J is TRBJ2-6 and V is TRBV18; tentative D call: TRBD1 (5 bases). CDR3 size: 14 residues. The germline gives CDR1 KGHSH, CDR2 LQKENI. The CDR3 region has the DNA TGCGCCAGCAGTCCTGGGGCAGGGGCCAACGTCCTGACTTTC. Translating gives CASSPGAGANVLTF.

In this sample, this clonotype turned up a few times. The chain employs TRBV6-6 and TRBJ1-1; D is undetermined. Per the germline V gene, CDR1 is MNHNY and CDR2 is SVGAGI (reference sequence). The CDR3 sequence is 15 residues long. V lost 0 bases and J lost 1, with 9 bases in between. DNA of the CDR3: TGTGCCAGCAGTTACTCTATTCCGGGGAACACTGAAGCTTTCTTT. Translating gives CASSYSIPGNTEAFF.

This clonotype was seen a few times. The rearrangement joins TRBV19 to TRBJ1-5, with D perhaps TRBD1 (5 bases). V gave up 6 bases and J gave up 5 bases, with 11 bases separating them. This CDR3 has 13 residues. Germline V gives CDR1 LNHDA, CDR2 SQIVND (reference sequence). The CDR3 spells CASRGQGDQPQHF. The DNA for the CDR3 is TGTGCCAGTAGGGGGCAGGGCGATCAGCCCCAGCATTTT. The complete variable domain, with remaining parts taken from reference TRBV19 and TRBJ1-5, reads DGGITQSPKYLFRKEGQNVTLSCEQNLNHDAMYWYRQDPGQGLRLIYYSQIVNDFQKGDIAEGYSVSREKKESFPLTVTSAQKNPTAFYLCASRGQGDQPQHFGDGTRLSIL.

The V and J genes are TRBV20-1 and TRBJ1-5; tentative D call: TRBD1 (5 bases). The CDR3 runs 14 residues. The germline V gene has CDR1 DFQATT and CDR2 SNEGSKA (reference sequence). Trimming left V 6 bases short and J 0 bases short, with 12 bases between. For the CDR3, the DNA is TGCAGTGCCCCGGGGGGTTATAGCAATCAGCCCCAGCATTTT. This gives the protein CSAPGGYSNQPQHF.

The chain links TRBV6-5 to TRBJ2-5; TRBD2 matches at 14 bases. The CDR3 loop spans 20 amino acids. Germline V gives CDR1 MNHEY, CDR2 SVGAGI. Germline trimming cut 1 base from V and 5 bases from J; bases unmatched to any gene: 15. In nucleotides, the CDR3 is TGTGCCAGCAGTTACTGGCTGGGACTAGCGGGGGTTGCCCCTCGGGAGACCCAGTACTTC. It yields the protein CASSYWLGLAGVAPRETQYF.

The rearrangement joins TRBV6-1 to TRBJ2-1, with D perhaps matching TRBD2 (5 bases). V gave up 6 bases and J gave up 0 bases, with 15 bases separating them. CDR1 MNHNS and CDR2 SASEGT come from the germline V gene. The CDR3 loop spans 16 amino acids. CDR3 DNA sequence: TGTGCCAGCAGCCGGTCCTCCGGGGACTCCTACAATGAGCAGTTCTTC. This translates into CASSRSSGDSYNEQFF.

This clonotype was found a few times. The V gene is TRBV2, the J gene TRBJ2-7, with 10 bases lining up with TRBD1. CDR1 and CDR2 (germline): SNHLY, FYNNEI. V dropped 8 bases and J dropped 0; count of bases not matched to a gene: 10. CDR3 length: 16 residues. CDR3 nucleotide sequence: TGTGCCAGCCTTGATAGGACAGGGGGAAGCTCCTACGAGCAGTACTTC. This sequence encodes CASLDRTGGSSYEQYF.

This clonotype came up many times. This chain links TRBV11-3 with TRBJ2-1; D not certain. The CDR3 covers 15 residues. Germline V gene lookup returns CDR1 SGHNT and CDR2 YENEEA. V was clipped by 0 bases and J by 5 bases, with 11 bases between them. This chain's CDR3 is CASSLDDGFNNEQFF. CDR3 in DNA: TGTGCCAGCAGCTTAGATGACGGTTTCAACAATGAGCAGTTCTTC.

Ten or more counts support this clonotype. The chain joins TRBV10-1 to TRBJ2-3, with a tentative D call TRBD1 (5 bases). The CDR3 runs to 16 residues. V was trimmed by 4 bases and J by 5 bases, leaving 19 bases between them. CDR1 and CDR2 from the germline V gene are WNHNN and SYGVQD (reference sequence). The CDR3 DNA sequence: TGCGCCAGCAGTGGGACCTTGGGCAGGGAAGAAGATACGCAGTATTTT. This encodes CASSGTLGREEDTQYF.

This clonotype was observed at least ten times. The V and J genes are TRBV11-1 and TRBJ2-6, with a weak D call TRBD1 (5 bases). This CDR3 has 15 amino acids. Trimming cost V 5 bases and J 2 bases, with 10 bases left between them. Looked up from germline, CDR1 is SGHAT and CDR2 is FQDESV (reference sequence). CDR3 region: CASSLRGTGANVLTF. In DNA form, the CDR3 reads TGTGCCAGCAGCCTTAGGGGTACTGGGGCCAACGTCCTGACTTTC.

The sample holds a few counts of this clonotype. The chain has TRBV5-1 and TRBJ2-2; D remains unclear. The ends were cut back, 1 base at V and 2 bases at J, with 12 bases in the middle. Looked up from germline, CDR1 is SGHRS and CDR2 is YFSETQ. This CDR3 is built from 16 residues. The CDR3 DNA is TGCGCCAGCAGCTTGTCTGCACCTATAAACACCGGGGAGCTGTTTTTT. Amino acid sequence: CASSLSAPINTGELFF.

This chain connects TRBV13 to TRBJ2-7; tentative D call: TRBD1 (6 bases). The CDR3 is made up of 14 amino acids. V was trimmed by 3 bases and J by 2 bases, leaving 11 bases between them. Germline loops: CDR1 PRHDT, CDR2 FYEKMQ (reference sequence). For the CDR3, the DNA is TGTGCCAGCAGCTTTGGACAGACCACCTACGAGCAGTACTTC. Protein: CASSFGQTTYEQYF.

This clonotype appeared many times. The chain employs TRBV27 and TRBJ2-1; 7 positions match TRBD1. V shed 1 base and J 2 bases; nucleotides not matched to a gene: 8. Per germline, CDR1 MNHEY and CDR2 SMNVEV (reference sequence). CDR3 length equals 17 residues. CDR3 DNA sequence: TGTGCCAGCAGTTTATGGGCCGGGCAGGGGGCCTACAATGAGCAGTTCTTC. This codes for CASSLWAGQGAYNEQFF.

V usage is TRBV28 and J usage is TRBJ2-3; no reliable D call. Trimming left V 3 bases short and J 2 bases short, with 12 bases between. Germline CDR1 and CDR2: MDHEN and SYDVKM. The CDR3 consists of 15 residues. Here the CDR3 reads CASSLSVPTTDTQYF. CDR3 sequence (DNA): TGTGCCAGCAGTTTGTCGGTCCCCACCACAGATACGCAGTATTTT.